What follows are 20 T cell receptor beta chains derived from one specimen sequenced in a study of blood T cells in healthy people across ages. Next came a second PCR, run for about 7 to 12 cycles, which used a sample-barcoded 5' primer along with a J-beta primer mix. TCRdb reprocessed the 5' RACE reads via MiXCR and lists one record per CDR3 protein. In the table there are approximately 1.5 million distinct CDR3 sequences, roughly 43% of which are singletons. Sequences were obtained from blood. These receptors all come from a woman younger than 30 in good health.

The chain is built from TRBV9 and TRBJ1-5, with D possibly being TRBD1 (5 bases). The V end was cut by 4 bases, the J end by 3 bases, with 11 bases between. Germline V gene sequence: CDR1 SGDLS, CDR2 YYNGEE. This CDR3 comprises 14 residues. Written as DNA, the CDR3 is TGTGCCAGCAGCCCTCAGGGTTACAATCAGCCCCAGCATTTT. Its translation is CASSPQGYNQPQHF.

This chain's CDR3 is CASSLASGWNYGYTF. The CDR3 region has the DNA TGTGCCAGCAGCTTAGCGTCCGGGTGGAACTATGGCTACACCTTC. V gene TRBV7-9 combines with J gene TRBJ1-2; D unresolved. Germline V gene data show CDR1 as SEHNR and CDR2 as FQNEAQ (reference sequence). The CDR3 has 15 residues. The ends were cut back, 0 bases at V and 2 bases at J, with 10 bases in the middle. Full variable domain (rest looked up from reference TRBV7-9 and TRBJ1-2): DTGVSQNPRHKITKRGQNVTFRCDPISEHNRLYWYRQTLGQGPEFLTYFQNEAQLEKSRLLSDRFSAERPKGSFSTLEIQRTEQGDSAMYLCASSLASGWNYGYTFGSGTRLTVV.

This clonotype is a singleton in its sample. The V gene is TRBV7-2, the J gene TRBJ2-2, with 10 nucleotides matching TRBD2. Losses at the gene ends were 4 bases for V and 4 bases for J; bases not matched to a gene: 6. The germline V gene encodes CDR1 SGHTA and CDR2 FQGNSA. This CDR3 contains 16 residues. The CDR3 loop is CASSSQRGGFTGELFF. CDR3 sequence (DNA): TGTGCCAGCAGCTCCCAGCGGGGGGGCTTCACCGGGGAGCTGTTTTTT.

The CDR3 loop is CATSDPIGGTGGLDTQYF. As DNA, the CDR3 is TGTGCCACCAGTGATCCAATTGGTGGGACAGGGGGCTTGGATACGCAGTATTTT. The rearrangement links TRBV24-1 to TRBJ2-3, with 12 bases that match TRBD1. This CDR3 region has 18 residues. The germline V gene has CDR1 KGHDR and CDR2 SFDVKD. Unmatched junction bases numbered 12, after V lost 3 bases and J lost 6 bases.

The J gene is TRBJ1-1, the V gene TRBV12-3 or TRBV12-4, with D possibly being TRBD1 (5 bases). The length of the CDR3 is 14 residues. The ends were cut back, 4 bases at V and 5 bases at J, with 14 bases in the middle. The CDR3 bases are TGTGCCAGCAGTTCCCCGGGCAGGGCGACTGAAGCTTTCTTT. It yields the protein CASSSPGRATEAFF.

Notes on this clonotype: One end of the junction is discordant with germline, which a read error may explain. The rearrangement uses TRBV12-3 or TRBV12-4 and TRBJ1-2; 9 bases align to TRBD1. This CDR3 is built from 15 residues. The CDR3 DNA reads as TGTGCCGGCAGTTTCGGGGACAGGGCCCTCTATGGCTACACCTTC. Its translation is CAGSFGDRALYGYTF.

This clonotype has only a few counts. The rearrangement uses TRBV12-3 or TRBV12-4 and TRBJ2-2, with 8 nucleotides matching TRBD1. Losses at the gene ends were 7 bases for V and 6 bases for J; bases not matched to a gene: 7. CDR3 length: 14 amino acids. The CDR3, as DNA: TGTGCCAGCACCGACAGGGGCCGGTCCGGGGAGCTGTTTTTT. This translates into CASTDRGRSGELFF.

The CDR3 region is CAWQTDRLNEKLFF. The DNA for the CDR3 is TGTGCCTGGCAGACAGACAGATTGAATGAAAAACTGTTTTTT. This sequence joins TRBV30 and TRBJ1-4; possibly TRBD1 for D (5 bases). The CDR3 totals 14 residues. The germline CDR1 and CDR2 sequences are GTSNPN and SVGIG (reference sequence). Trimming removed 5 bases from V and 5 bases from J, with 15 bases in between.

The gene calls are TRBV5-1 and TRBJ2-7; the D gene is possibly TRBD1 (5 bases). The germline CDR1 and CDR2 sequences are SGHRS and YFSETQ. The length of the CDR3 is 15 residues. V was pared by 5 bases and J by 2 bases, with 17 bases between. The CDR3 DNA follows: TGCGCCAGCAGTCAGGGTGACAGTCGTACCTACGAGCAGTACTTC. Protein: CASSQGDSRTYEQYF.

This sequence joins TRBV5-1 and TRBJ2-1; 8 bases match TRBD2. The germline CDR1 and CDR2 sequences are SGHRS and YFSETQ. The V gene end was trimmed by 4 bases and the J gene end by 6 bases; junction bases not matched to a gene: 9. This CDR3 has 15 amino acids. In DNA form, the CDR3 reads TGCGCCAGCAGCCTGGCCCCGCGGGAGGTCAATGAGCAGTTCTTC. Translating it yields CASSLAPREVNEQFF.

This clonotype was counted only a few times. This chain's CDR3 is CASRETGPHGYTF. CDR3 coding DNA: TGTGCCAGCAGAGAAACAGGCCCCCATGGCTACACCTTC. The chain couples TRBV2 to TRBJ1-2, with D perhaps matching TRBD1 (5 bases). The V and J ends lost 6 bases and 6 bases respectively, with 14 bases between them. CDR3 length equals 13 residues. Germline V lookup: CDR1 SNHLY, CDR2 FYNNEI.

This clonotype has just a few counts. The chain couples TRBV4-3 to TRBJ1-2; the D is unclear. The CDR3 length is 14 residues. Between the trimmed V and J ends, which lost 0 bases and 3 bases, there was a span of 8 bases. Germline loops: CDR1 LGHNA, CDR2 YSLEER. The CDR3 DNA sequence: TGCGCCAGCAGCCAAGATGGACCGTACTATGGCTACACCTTC. Translation: CASSQDGPYYGYTF.

The J gene is TRBJ2-5, the V gene TRBV6-5; a weak D match, TRBD2 (5 bases). There are 15 residues in the CDR3. CDR1 MNHEY and CDR2 SVGAGI come from the germline V gene. V was cut by 6 bases and J by 2 bases, with 16 bases left in between. This CDR3 reads CASRYQNGGQETQYF. As DNA, the CDR3 is TGTGCCAGCAGGTACCAAAATGGAGGACAAGAGACCCAGTACTTC.

DNA for the CDR3: TGTGCCAGCAGTCGGCTAGCGGGAGTCGCTGAGCAGTTCTTC. Amino acid sequence: CASSRLAGVAEQFF. This rearrangement joins TRBV12-3 or TRBV12-4 to TRBJ2-1; the match to TRBD2 covers 10 bases. The CDR3 is 14 amino acids. J lost 9 bases, V lost 5 bases, and 7 bases had no gene match.

The rearrangement joins TRBV20-1 to TRBJ1-2; TRBD1 might be the D (5 bases). This CDR3 contains 14 residues. Trimming pared 3 bases from V and 6 bases from J, leaving 17 bases between. Germline V gene sequence: CDR1 DFQATT, CDR2 SNEGSKA (reference sequence). The CDR3 sequence: CSASGTPNRDGYTF. CDR3 DNA: TGCAGTGCTAGTGGGACTCCCAATCGCGATGGCTACACCTTC.

Turning to this clonotype: At one end the junction does not follow the germline gene, possibly because of a read error. The chain couples TRBV7-2 to TRBJ2-5, with TRBD2 identical over 12 bases. The germline V gene has CDR1 SGHTA and CDR2 FQGNSA. The CDR3 totals 15 residues. The CDR3: CGSSLGLAGQETQYF. The CDR3 region has the DNA TGTGGCAGCAGCTTAGGACTAGCGGGACAAGAGACCCAGTACTTC.

The gene calls are TRBV12-3 or TRBV12-4 and TRBJ2-7; 7 nucleotides match TRBD2. V was clipped by 5 bases and J by 7 bases; unmatched bases: 14. This CDR3 comprises 15 residues. This chain's CDR3 is CASSVGLGRYDEQYF. The DNA of the CDR3 is TGTGCCAGCAGTGTAGGACTAGGACGTTACGATGAGCAGTACTTC.

The chain carries TRBV20-1 and TRBJ2-3; no firm D call. The germline V gene has CDR1 DFQATT and CDR2 SNEGSKA (reference sequence). Trimming shortened V by 6 bases and J by 0 bases, and 16 bases separated the two germline ends. This CDR3 is built from 15 residues. CDR3 protein: CSATFRLSSTDTQYF. CDR3 DNA sequence: TGCAGTGCCACCTTTCGTCTTTCTAGCACAGATACGCAGTATTTT.

The chain uses TRBV4-3 and TRBJ2-1; weak D call: TRBD2 (7 bases). TRBJ2-7 matches the DNA end more closely, so the J call is doubtful. Germline CDR1 and CDR2: LGHNA and YSLEER. The CDR3 is 16 amino acids. CDR3 nucleotides: TGCGCCAGCAGCGGCGTAGGGGCGGGGGCCTACAATGAGCAGTACTTC. Translating gives CASSGVGAGAYNEQYF.

The chain combines TRBV7-2 with TRBJ2-3; D call uncertain. The CDR3 covers 13 residues. Trimming cost V 2 bases and J 4 bases, with 7 bases left between them. The germline gives CDR1 SGHTA, CDR2 FQGNSA. The CDR3: CASSLQLSDTQYF. Written as DNA, the CDR3 is TGTGCCAGCAGCTTACAACTTTCAGATACGCAGTATTTT. The whole variable domain, filled in from reference TRBV7-2 and TRBJ2-3, reads GAGVSQSPSNKVTEKGKDVELRCDPISGHTALYWYRQSLGQGLEFLIYFQGNSAPDKSGLPSDRFSAERTGGSVSTLTIQRTQQEDSAVYLCASSLQLSDTQYFGPGTRLTVL.